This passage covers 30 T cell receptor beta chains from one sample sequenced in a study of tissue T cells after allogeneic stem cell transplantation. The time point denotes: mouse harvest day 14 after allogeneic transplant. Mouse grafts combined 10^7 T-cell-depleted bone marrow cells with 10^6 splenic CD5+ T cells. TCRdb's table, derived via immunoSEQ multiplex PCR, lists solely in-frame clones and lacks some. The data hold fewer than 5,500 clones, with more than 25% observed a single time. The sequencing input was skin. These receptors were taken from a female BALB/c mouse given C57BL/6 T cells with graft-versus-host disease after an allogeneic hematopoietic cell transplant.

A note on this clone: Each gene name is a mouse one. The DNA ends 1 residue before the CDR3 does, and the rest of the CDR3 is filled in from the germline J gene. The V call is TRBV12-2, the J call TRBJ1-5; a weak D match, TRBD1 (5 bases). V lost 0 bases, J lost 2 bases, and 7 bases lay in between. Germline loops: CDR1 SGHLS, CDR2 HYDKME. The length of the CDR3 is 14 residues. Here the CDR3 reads CASSLGGDNQAPLF. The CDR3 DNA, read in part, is TGTGCCAGCTCTCTCGGAGGGGACAACCAGGCTCCGCTT.

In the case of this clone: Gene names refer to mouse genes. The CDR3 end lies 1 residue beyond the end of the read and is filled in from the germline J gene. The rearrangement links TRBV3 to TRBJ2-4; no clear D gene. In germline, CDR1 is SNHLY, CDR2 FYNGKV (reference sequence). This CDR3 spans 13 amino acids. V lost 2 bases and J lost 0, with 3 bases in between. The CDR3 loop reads CASSLTSQNTLYF. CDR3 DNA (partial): TGTGCCAGCAGCTTAACTAGTCAAAACACCTTGTAC.

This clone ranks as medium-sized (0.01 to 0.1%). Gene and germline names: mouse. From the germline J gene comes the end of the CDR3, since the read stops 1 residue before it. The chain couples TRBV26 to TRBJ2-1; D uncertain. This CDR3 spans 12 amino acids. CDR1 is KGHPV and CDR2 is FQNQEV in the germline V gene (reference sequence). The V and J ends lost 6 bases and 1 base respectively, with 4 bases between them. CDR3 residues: CASSLNYAEQFF. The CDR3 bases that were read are TGTGCCAGCAGCCTGAACTATGCTGAGCAGTTC.

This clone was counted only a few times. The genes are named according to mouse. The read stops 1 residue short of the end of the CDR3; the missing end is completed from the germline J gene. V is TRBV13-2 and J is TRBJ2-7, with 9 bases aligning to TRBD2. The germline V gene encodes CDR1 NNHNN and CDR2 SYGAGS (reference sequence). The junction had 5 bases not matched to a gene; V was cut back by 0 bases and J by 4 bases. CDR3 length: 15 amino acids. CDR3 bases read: TGTGCCAGCGGTGATGCCCGGGACTGGGTTTATGAACAGTAC. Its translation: CASGDARDWVYEQY. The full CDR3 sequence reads CASGDARDWVYEQYF.

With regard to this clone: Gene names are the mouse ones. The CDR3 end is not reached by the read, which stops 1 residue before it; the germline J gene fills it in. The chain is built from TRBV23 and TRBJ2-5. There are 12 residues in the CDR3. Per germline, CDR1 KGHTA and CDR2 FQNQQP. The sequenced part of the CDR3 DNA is TGCTCCAGCAGTCAAAGGAGAGACACCCAGTAC. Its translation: CSSSQRRDTQY. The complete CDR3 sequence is CSSSQRRDTQYF.

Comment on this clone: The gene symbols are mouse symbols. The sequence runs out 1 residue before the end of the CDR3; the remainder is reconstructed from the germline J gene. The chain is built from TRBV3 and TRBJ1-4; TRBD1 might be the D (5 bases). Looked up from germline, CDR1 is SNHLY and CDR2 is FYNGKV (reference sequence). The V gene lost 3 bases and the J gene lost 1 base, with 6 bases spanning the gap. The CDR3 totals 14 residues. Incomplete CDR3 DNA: TGTGCCAGCAGCTTGGACAATTCCAACGAAAGATTATTT. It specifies CASSLDNSNERLF. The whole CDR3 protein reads CASSLDNSNERLFF.

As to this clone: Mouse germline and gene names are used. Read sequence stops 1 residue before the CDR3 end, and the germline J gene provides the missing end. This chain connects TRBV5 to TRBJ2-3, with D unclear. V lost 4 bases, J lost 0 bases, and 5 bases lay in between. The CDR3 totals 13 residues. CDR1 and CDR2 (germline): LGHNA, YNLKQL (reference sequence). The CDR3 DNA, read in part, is TGTGCCAGCAGCCTCAATAGTGCAGAAACGCTGTAT. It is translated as CASSLNSAETLY. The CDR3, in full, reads CASSLNSAETLYF.

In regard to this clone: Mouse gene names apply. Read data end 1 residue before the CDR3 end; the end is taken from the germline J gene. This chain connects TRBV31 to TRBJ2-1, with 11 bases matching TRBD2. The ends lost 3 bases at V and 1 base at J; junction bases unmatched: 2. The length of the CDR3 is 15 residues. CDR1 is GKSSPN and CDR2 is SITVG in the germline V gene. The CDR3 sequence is CAWRTGGANYAEQFF. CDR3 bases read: TGTGCCTGGAGAACTGGGGGGGCGAACTATGCTGAGCAGTTC. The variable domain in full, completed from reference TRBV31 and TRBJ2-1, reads AQTIHQWPVAEIKAVGSPLSLGCTIKGKSSPNLYWYWQATGGTLQQLFYSITVGQVESVVQLNLSASRPKDDQFILSTEKLLLSHSGFYLCAWRTGGANYAEQFFGPGTRLTVL.

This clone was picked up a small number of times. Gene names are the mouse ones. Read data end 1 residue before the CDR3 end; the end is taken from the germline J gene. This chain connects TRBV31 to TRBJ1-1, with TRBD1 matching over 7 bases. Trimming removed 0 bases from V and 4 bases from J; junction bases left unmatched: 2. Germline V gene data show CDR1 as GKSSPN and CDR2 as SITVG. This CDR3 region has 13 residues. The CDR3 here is CAWSLPGGTEVFF. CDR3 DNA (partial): TGTGCCTGGAGTCTACCAGGGGGCACAGAAGTCTTC.

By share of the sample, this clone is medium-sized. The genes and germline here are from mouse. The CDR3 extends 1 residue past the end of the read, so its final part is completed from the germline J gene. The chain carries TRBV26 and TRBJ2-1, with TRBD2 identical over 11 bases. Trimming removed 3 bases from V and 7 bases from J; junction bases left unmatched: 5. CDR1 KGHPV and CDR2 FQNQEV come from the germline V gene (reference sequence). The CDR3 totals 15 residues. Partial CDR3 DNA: TGTGCCAGCAGTCTACTGGGGGGGCTGGGAGCTGAGCAGTTC. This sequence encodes CASSLLGGLGAEQF. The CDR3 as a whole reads CASSLLGGLGAEQFF.

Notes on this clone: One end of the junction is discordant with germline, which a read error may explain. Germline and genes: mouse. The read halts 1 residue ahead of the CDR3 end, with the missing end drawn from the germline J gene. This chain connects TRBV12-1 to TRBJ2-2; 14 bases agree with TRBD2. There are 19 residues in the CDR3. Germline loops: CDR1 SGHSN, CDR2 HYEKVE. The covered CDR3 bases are TGTGCCCGCTCTCCCCGGGACTGGGGGGGCGGGTCAAACACCGGGCAGCTCTAC. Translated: CARSPRDWGGGSNTGQLY. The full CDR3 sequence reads CARSPRDWGGGSNTGQLYF.

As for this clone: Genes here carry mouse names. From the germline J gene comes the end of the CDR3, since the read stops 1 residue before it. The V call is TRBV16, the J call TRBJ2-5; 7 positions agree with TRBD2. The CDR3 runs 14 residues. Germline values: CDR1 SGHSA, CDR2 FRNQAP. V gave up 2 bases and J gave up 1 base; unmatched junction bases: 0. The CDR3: CASSLLGDQDTQYF. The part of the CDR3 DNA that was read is TGTGCAAGCAGCTTACTGGGGGACCAAGACACCCAGTAC.

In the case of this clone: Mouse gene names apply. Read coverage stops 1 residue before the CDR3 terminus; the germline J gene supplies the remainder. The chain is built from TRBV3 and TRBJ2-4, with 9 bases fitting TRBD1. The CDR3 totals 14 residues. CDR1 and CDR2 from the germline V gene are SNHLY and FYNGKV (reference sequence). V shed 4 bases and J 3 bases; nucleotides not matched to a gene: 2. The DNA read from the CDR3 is TGTGCCAGCAGCTCGGACAGGGGACAAAACACCTTGTAC. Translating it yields CASSSDRGQNTLY. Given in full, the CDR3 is CASSSDRGQNTLYF.

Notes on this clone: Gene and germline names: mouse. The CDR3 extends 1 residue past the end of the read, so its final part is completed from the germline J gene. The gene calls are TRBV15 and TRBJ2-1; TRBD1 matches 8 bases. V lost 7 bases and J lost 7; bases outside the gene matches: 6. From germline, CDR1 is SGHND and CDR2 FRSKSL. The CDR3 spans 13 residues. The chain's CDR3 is CASTRQGRAEQFF. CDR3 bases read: TGTGCCAGCACCCGACAGGGGAGGGCTGAGCAGTTC.

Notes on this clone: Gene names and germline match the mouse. The part of the CDR3 DNA that was read is TGTGCCAGCAGTGATGCGGGGGGCCCCTATGAACAGTAC. This translates into CASSDAGGPYEQY. In full, the CDR3 reads CASSDAGGPYEQYF. The rearrangement joins TRBV13-3 to TRBJ2-7; tentative D call: TRBD2 (7 bases). The DNA ends 1 residue before the CDR3 does, and the rest of the CDR3 is filled in from the germline J gene. V gave up 0 bases and J gave up 2 bases, with 9 bases separating them. The germline V gene encodes CDR1 NNHDY and CDR2 SYVADS. CDR3 length equals 14 residues.

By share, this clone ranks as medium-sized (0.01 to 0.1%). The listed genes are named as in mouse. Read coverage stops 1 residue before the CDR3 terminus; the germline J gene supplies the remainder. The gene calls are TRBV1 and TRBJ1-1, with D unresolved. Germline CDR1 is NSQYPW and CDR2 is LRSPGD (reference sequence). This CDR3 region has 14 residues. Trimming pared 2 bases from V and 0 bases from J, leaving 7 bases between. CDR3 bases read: TGCACCTGCAGTGCAAGGCAGACAAACACAGAAGTCTTC. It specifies CTCSARQTNTEVF. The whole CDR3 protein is CTCSARQTNTEVFF. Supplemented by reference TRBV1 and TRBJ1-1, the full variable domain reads VTLLEQNPRWRLVPRGQAVNLRCILKNSQYPWMSWYQQDLQKQLQWLFTLRSPGDKEVKSLPGADYLATRVTDTELRLQVANMSQGRTLYCTCSARQTNTEVFFGKGTRLTVV.

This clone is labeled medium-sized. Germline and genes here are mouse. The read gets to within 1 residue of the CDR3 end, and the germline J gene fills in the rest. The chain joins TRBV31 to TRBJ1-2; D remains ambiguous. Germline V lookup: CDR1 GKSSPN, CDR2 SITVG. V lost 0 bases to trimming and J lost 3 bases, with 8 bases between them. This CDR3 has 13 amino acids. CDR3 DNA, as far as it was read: TGTGCCTGGAGTCTACGGGAGGACTCCGACTACACC. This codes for CAWSLREDSDYT. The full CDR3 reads CAWSLREDSDYTF.

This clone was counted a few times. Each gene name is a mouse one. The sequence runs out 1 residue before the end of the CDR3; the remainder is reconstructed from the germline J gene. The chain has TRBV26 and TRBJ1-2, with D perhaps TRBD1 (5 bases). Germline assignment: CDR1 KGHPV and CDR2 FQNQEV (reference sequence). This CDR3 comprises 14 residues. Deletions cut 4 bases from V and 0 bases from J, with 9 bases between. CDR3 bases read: TGTGCCAGCAGTCCTGGACACTCAAACTCCGACTACACC. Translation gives CASSPGHSNSDYT. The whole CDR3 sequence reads CASSPGHSNSDYTF.

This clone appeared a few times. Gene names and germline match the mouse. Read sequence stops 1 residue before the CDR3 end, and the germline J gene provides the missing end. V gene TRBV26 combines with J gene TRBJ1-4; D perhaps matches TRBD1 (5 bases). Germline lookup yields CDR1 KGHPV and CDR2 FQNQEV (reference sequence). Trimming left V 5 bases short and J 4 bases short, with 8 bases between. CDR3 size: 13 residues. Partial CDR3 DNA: TGTGCCAGCAGTACGGACAACAACGAAAGATTATTT. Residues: CASSTDNNERLF. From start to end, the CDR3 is CASSTDNNERLFF.

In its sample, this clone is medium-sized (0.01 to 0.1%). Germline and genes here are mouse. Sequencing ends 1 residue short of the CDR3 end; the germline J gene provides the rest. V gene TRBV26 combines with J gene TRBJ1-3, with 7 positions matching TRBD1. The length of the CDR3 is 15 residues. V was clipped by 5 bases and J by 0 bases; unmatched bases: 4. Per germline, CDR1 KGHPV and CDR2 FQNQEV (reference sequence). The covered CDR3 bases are TGTGCCAGCAGTACGGGACAGAATTCTGGAAATACGCTCTAT. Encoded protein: CASSTGQNSGNTLY. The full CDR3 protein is CASSTGQNSGNTLYF.

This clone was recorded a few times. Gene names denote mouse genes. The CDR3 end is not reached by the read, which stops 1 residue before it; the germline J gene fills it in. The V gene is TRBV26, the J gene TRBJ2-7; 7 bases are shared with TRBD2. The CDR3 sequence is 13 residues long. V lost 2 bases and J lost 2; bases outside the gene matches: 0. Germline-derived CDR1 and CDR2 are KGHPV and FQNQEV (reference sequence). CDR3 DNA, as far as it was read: TGTGCCAGCAGTCTGGGGGGGGCCTATGAACAGTAC. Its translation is CASSLGGAYEQY. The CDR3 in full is CASSLGGAYEQYF.

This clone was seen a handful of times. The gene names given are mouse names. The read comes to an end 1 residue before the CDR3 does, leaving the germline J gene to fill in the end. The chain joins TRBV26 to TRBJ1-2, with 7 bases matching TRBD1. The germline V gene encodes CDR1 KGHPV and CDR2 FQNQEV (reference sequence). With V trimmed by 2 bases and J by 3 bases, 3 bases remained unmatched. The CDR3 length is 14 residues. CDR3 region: CASSLETGDSDYTF. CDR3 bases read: TGTGCCAGCAGTCTGGAAACAGGGGACTCCGACTACACC.

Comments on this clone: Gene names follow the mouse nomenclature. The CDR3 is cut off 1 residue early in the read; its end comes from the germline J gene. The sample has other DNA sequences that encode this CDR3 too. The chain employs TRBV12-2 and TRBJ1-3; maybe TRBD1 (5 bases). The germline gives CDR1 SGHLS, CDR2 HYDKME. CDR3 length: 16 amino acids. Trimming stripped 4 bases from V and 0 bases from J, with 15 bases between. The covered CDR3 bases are TGTGCCAGCTCCCTCGGCTCAGGGAATTCTGGAAATACGCTCTAT. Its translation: CASSLGSGNSGNTLY. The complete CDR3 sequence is CASSLGSGNSGNTLYF.

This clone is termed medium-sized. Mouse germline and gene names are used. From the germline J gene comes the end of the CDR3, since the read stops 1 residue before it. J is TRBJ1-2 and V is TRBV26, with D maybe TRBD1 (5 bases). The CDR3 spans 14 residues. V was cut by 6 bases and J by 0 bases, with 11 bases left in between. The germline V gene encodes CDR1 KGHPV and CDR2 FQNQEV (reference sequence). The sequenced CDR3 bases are TGTGCCAGCAGCCTACAGGTTGCAAACTCCGACTACACC. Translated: CASSLQVANSDYT. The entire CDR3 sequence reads CASSLQVANSDYTF.

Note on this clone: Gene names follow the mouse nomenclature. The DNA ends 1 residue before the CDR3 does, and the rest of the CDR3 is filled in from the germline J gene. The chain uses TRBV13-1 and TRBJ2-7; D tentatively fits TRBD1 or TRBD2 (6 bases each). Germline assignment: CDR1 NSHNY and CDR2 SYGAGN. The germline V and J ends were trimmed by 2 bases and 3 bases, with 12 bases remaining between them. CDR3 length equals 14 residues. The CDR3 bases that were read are TGTGCCAGCAGTGACGGGGGCGGGGGCTATGAACAGTAC. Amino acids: CASSDGGGGYEQY. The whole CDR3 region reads CASSDGGGGYEQYF.

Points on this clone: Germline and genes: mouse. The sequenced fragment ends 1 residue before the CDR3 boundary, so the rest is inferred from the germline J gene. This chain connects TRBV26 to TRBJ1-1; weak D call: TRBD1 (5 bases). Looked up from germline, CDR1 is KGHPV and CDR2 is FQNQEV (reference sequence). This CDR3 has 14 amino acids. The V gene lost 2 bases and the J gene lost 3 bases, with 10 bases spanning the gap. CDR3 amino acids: CASSLGGGDTEVFF. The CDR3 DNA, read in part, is TGTGCCAGCAGTCTGGGGGGAGGAGACACAGAAGTCTTC. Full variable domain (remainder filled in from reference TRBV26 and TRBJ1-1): NSKVIQTPRYLVKGQGQKAKMRCIPEKGHPVVFWYQQNKNNEFKFLINFQNQEVLQQIDMTEKRFSAECPSNSPCSLEIQSSEAGDSALYLCASSLGGGDTEVFFGKGTRLTVV.

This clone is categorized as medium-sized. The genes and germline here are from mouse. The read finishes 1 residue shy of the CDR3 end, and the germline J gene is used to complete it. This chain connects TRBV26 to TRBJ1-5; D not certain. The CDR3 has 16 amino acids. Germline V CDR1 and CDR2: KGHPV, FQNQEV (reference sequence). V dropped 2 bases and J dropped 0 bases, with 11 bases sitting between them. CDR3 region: CASSLQRSYNNQAPLF. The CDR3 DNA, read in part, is TGTGCCAGCAGTCTGCAGAGATCTTATAACAACCAGGCTCCGCTT.

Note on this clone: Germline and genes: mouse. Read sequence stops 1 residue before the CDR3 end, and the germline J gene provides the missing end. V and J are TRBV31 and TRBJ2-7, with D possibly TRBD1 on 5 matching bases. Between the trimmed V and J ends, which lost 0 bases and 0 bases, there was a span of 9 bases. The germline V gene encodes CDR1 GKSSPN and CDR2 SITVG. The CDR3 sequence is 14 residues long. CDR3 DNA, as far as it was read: TGTGCCTGGAGTCTACGCAGGGTCTCCTATGAACAGTAC. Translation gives CAWSLRRVSYEQY. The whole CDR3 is CAWSLRRVSYEQYF.

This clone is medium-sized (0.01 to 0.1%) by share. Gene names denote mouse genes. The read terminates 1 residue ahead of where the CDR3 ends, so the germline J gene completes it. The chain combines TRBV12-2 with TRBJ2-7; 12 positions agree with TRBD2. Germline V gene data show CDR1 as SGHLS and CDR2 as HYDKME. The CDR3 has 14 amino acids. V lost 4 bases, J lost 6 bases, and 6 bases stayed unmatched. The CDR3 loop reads CASSLTGGALEQYF. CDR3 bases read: TGTGCCAGCTCCCTGACTGGGGGGGCGCTTGAACAGTAC. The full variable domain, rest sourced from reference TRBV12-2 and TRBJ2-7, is NSGVVQSPRYIIKGKGERSILKCIPISGHLSVAWYQQTQGQELKFFIQHYDKMERDKGNLPSRFSVQQFDDYHSEMNMSALELEDSAVYFCASSLTGGALEQYFGPGTRLTVL.

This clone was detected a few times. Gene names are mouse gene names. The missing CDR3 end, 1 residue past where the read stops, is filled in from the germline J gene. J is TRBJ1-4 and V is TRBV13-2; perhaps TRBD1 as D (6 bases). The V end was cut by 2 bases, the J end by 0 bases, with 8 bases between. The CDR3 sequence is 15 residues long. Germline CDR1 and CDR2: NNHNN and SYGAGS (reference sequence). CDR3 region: CASGEGTFSNERLFF. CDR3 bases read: TGTGCCAGCGGTGAAGGGACATTTTCCAACGAAAGATTATTT.